These 23 T cell receptor beta chains came from one sample sequenced in a study of T cell responses to AZD1222 COVID-19 vaccine. TCRdb keeps only in-frame clones here, not all; method: immunoSEQ multiplex PCR. The sample holds about 150,000 clones, approximately 92% seen once. Sequencing used peripheral blood, obtained on day 0 of AZD1222 vaccination. All receptors come from an adult in good health.

This rearrangement joins TRBV12-3 or TRBV12-4 to TRBJ1-5; TRBD1 is a possible D gene (5 bases). Trimming took 5 bases from V and 4 from J, leaving 9 bases between them. The CDR3 length is 13 residues. The CDR3 coding sequence is TGTGCCAGCAGTGCTGACAGAAATCAGCCCCAGCATTTT. Its translation is CASSADRNQPQHF.

The J gene is TRBJ1-2, the V gene TRBV7-9; tentative D call: TRBD1 (5 bases). This CDR3 is built from 13 residues. Germline assignment: CDR1 SEHNR and CDR2 FQNEAQ (reference sequence). V was cut by 7 bases and J by 7 bases, with 16 bases left in between. The CDR3 bases are TGTGCCAGCATGGTCCAGGGAGGCTCTGGCTACACCTTC. Amino acids: CASMVQGGSGYTF.

The genes are TRBV2 and TRBJ1-5; D remains unclear. This CDR3 region has 13 residues. Germline values: CDR1 SNHLY, CDR2 FYNNEI. Trimming removed 8 bases from V and 5 bases from J, with 13 bases in between. The CDR3 is CASRVDGDQPQHF. The CDR3 bases are TGTGCCAGCCGCGTGGACGGAGATCAGCCCCAGCATTTT.

This chain joins TRBV19 and TRBJ2-1; D is possibly TRBD2 (6 bases). CDR1 is LNHDA and CDR2 is SQIVND in the germline V gene (reference sequence). Deletions cut 7 bases from V and 0 bases from J, with 13 bases between. This CDR3 region has 15 residues. The CDR3 nucleotides read TGTGCCAGTAATGACGGGAGTGACTCCTACAATGAGCAGTTCTTC. Protein product: CASNDGSDSYNEQFF.

J is TRBJ2-3 and V is TRBV18, with D unresolved. The V end was cut by 2 bases, the J end by 0 bases, with 3 bases between. The CDR3 is made up of 13 amino acids. CDR1 and CDR2 (germline): KGHSH, LQKENI. The CDR3 protein is CASSPSSTDTQYF. DNA for the CDR3: TGTGCCAGCTCACCATCGAGCACAGATACGCAGTATTTT.

The chain uses TRBV12-3 or TRBV12-4 and TRBJ1-6; no definite D call. The V and J ends lost 4 bases and 10 bases respectively, with 5 bases between them. The CDR3 length is 11 residues. Written as DNA, the CDR3 is TGTGCCAGCAGTTCCCCCTCACCCCTCCACTTT. Amino acid sequence: CASSSPSPLHF.

This chain uses TRBV6-2 or TRBV6-3 with TRBJ1-6; tentatively, D is TRBD1 (6 bases). The germline V gene has CDR1 MNHEY and CDR2 SVGEGT. Trimming removed 1 base from V and 12 bases from J, with 13 bases in between. The length of the CDR3 is 14 residues. This CDR3 reads CASSYYGGGGPLHF. CDR3 sequence (DNA): TGTGCCAGCAGTTACTATGGGGGCGGTGGACCCCTCCACTTT.

V is TRBV28 and J is TRBJ1-1; no reliable D call. The CDR3 contains 12 residues. The germline V gene has CDR1 MDHEN and CDR2 SYDVKM. Trimming removed 2 bases at V and 5 bases at J, with 6 bases between. The CDR3 sequence: CASSLMLTEAFF. CDR3 sequence (DNA): TGTGCCAGCAGTTTAATGTTGACTGAAGCTTTCTTT.

CDR3 in DNA: TGCAGTGCTAGTTGGGGACAGGGGACCACCAATGAGCAGTTCTTC. As protein: CSASWGQGTTNEQFF. This chain uses TRBV20-1 with TRBJ2-1; TRBD1 matches 10 bases. Trimming at V came to 3 bases and at J to 6 bases, leaving 8 bases not matched to a gene. The CDR3 covers 15 residues. In germline, CDR1 is DFQATT, CDR2 SNEGSKA (reference sequence).

The V gene is TRBV18, the J gene TRBJ2-7; a possible D gene is TRBD2 (6 bases). CDR3 length: 15 residues. With 3 bases removed from V and 0 bases from J, the gap between germline ends came to 12 bases. CDR1 and CDR2 (germline): KGHSH, LQKENI. The CDR3 protein is CASSPPGGSSYEQYF. The DNA of the CDR3 is TGTGCCAGCTCACCGCCCGGGGGTTCCTCCTACGAGCAGTACTTC.

V gene TRBV19 combines with J gene TRBJ1-5; tentatively, D is TRBD1 (5 bases). The CDR3 sequence is 14 residues long. V gave up 5 bases and J gave up 4 bases, with 12 bases separating them. CDR1 is LNHDA and CDR2 is SQIVND in the germline V gene (reference sequence). CDR3 amino acids: CASSQGVGNQPQHF. CDR3 bases: TGTGCCAGTAGTCAAGGGGTGGGAAATCAGCCCCAGCATTTT.

V gene TRBV7-9 combines with J gene TRBJ1-3; D might be TRBD1 (5 bases). This CDR3 region has 16 residues. Germline CDR1 and CDR2: SEHNR and FQNEAQ (reference sequence). V was pared by 1 base and J by 2 bases, with 12 bases between. The CDR3, as DNA: TGTGCCAGCAGCTTAGTTACAGGTAGCCCTGGAAACACCATATATTTT. Translating it yields CASSLVTGSPGNTIYF.

This clone was seen more than once but under ten times. This sequence joins TRBV7-8 and TRBJ2-7; D gene uncertain. Germline V gene data show CDR1 as SGHVS and CDR2 as FQNEAQ. The CDR3 is made up of 14 amino acids. V shed 5 bases and J shed 0 bases, with 11 bases lying between them. CDR3 nucleotides: TGTGCCAGCAGCCCCCGACGAGCCTCCTACGAGCAGTACTTC. Residues: CASSPRRASYEQYF. The variable domain in full, completed from reference TRBV7-8 and TRBJ2-7, reads GAGVSQSPRYKVAKRGQDVALRCDPISGHVSLFWYQQALGQGPEFLTYFQNEAQLDKSGLPSDRFFAERPEGSVSTLKIQRTQQEDSAVYLCASSPRRASYEQYFGPGTRLTVT.

Remarks on this clone: A junction end diverges from the germline sequence, so it may reflect a read error. This chain connects TRBV3-1 (or the pseudogene TRBV3-2) to TRBJ1-1; a possible D gene is TRBD1 (5 bases). CDR1 and CDR2 (germline): LGHDT, YNNKEL (reference sequence). This CDR3 has 15 amino acids. In nucleotides, the CDR3 is TGTGCCAGCAGACAAGAAGGGGCAATGAACACTGAAGCTTTCTTT. Translated, it gives CASRQEGAMNTEAFF.

This chain links TRBV29-1 with TRBJ1-2; TRBD1 agrees at 9 bases. CDR3 size: 15 residues. The germline CDR1 and CDR2 sequences are SQVTM and ANQGSEA. V lost 2 bases to trimming and J lost 1 base; unmatched junction nucleotides: 5. In DNA form, the CDR3 reads TGCAGCGTTGAAACGGGACAGGGCCTTAACTATGGCTACACCTTC. Protein sequence: CSVETGQGLNYGYTF.

DNA for the CDR3: TGTGCCAGCAGCTTAGTTTCAGCATTCAATGAGCAGTTCTTC. Encoded protein: CASSLVSAFNEQFF. V is TRBV11-2 and J is TRBJ2-1; D is uncertain. This CDR3 spans 14 amino acids. The germline CDR1 and CDR2 sequences are SGHAT and FQNNGV. Trimming removed 1 base at V and 6 bases at J, with 10 bases between.

In this sample, this clone turned up once. The V and J genes are TRBV7-2 and TRBJ2-5; D is unresolved. Deletions cut 5 bases from V and 1 base from J, with 14 bases between. Germline V gives CDR1 SGHTA, CDR2 FQGNSA. This CDR3 is 15 amino acids long. This CDR3 reads CASSPVVNRQETQYF. DNA of the CDR3: TGTGCCAGCAGCCCGGTCGTAAATCGCCAAGAGACCCAGTACTTC.

The chain employs TRBV6-5 and TRBJ2-2; TRBD2 matches at 7 bases. Losses at the gene ends were 4 bases for V and 4 bases for J; bases not matched to a gene: 6. CDR1 and CDR2 (germline): MNHEY, SVGAGI. This CDR3 is built from 15 residues. As DNA, the CDR3 is TGTGCCAGCAGTTGGTCGGGAGGAGGCACCGGGGAGCTGTTTTTT. Residues: CASSWSGGGTGELFF.

The chain combines TRBV6-6 with TRBJ2-1; D may be TRBD2 (6 bases). V was clipped by 5 bases and J by 5 bases, with 13 bases between them. The germline V gene has CDR1 MNHNY and CDR2 SVGAGI (reference sequence). The CDR3 contains 14 residues. CDR3 sequence reads: CASSRGLQNNEQFF. CDR3 sequence (DNA): TGTGCCAGCAGTCGGGGACTCCAAAACAATGAGCAGTTCTTC.

The J gene is TRBJ2-1, the V gene TRBV6-5; TRBD2 might be the D (5 bases). The ends were cut back, 0 bases at V and 4 bases at J, with 13 bases in the middle. The CDR3 length is 16 residues. Germline values: CDR1 MNHEY, CDR2 SVGAGI. This CDR3 reads CASSYSRLAFYNEQFF. The CDR3 coding sequence is TGTGCCAGCAGTTACTCGAGGCTAGCCTTTTACAATGAGCAGTTCTTC.

The V and J genes are TRBV4-2 and TRBJ1-2; D gene uncertain. Germline V gene data show CDR1 as LGHNA and CDR2 as YNFKEQ. V gave up 1 base and J gave up 8 bases, with 20 bases separating them. This CDR3 is built from 16 residues. In DNA, the CDR3 is TGTGCCAGCAGCCAAGGAAACAGAGAGACCGGTTTGGGCTACACCTTC. This codes for CASSQGNRETGLGYTF.

V usage is TRBV10-3 and J usage is TRBJ2-1; 7 bases align to TRBD1. The V gene's germline CDR1 is ENHRY and CDR2 SYGVKD. The CDR3 runs to 13 residues. V lost 7 bases, J lost 8 bases, and 8 bases stayed unmatched. The CDR3 DNA sequence: TGTGCCATCACCCACACAGGGGTCGATGAGCAGTTCTTC. Its translation is CAITHTGVDEQFF.

The V call is TRBV10-1, the J call TRBJ1-5; D call uncertain. The CDR3 has 13 amino acids. Germline values: CDR1 WNHNN, CDR2 SYGVQD (reference sequence). Trimming took 7 bases from V and 0 from J, leaving 7 bases between them. This CDR3 is CASTINSNQPQHF. The CDR3 coding sequence is TGCGCCAGCACTATAAATAGCAATCAGCCCCAGCATTTT.